This T cell receptor beta chain derives from a study of T cells in women clearing cervical HPV infection. Study-wide results and limits: Timing of associations relative to infection is unclear; T-cell subsets were not isolated. Richness plus V gene abundances separated cases from controls with AUC roughly 0.85.

This CDR3 is built from 14 residues. Looked up from germline, CDR1 is SGHKS and CDR2 is YYEKEE (reference sequence). V lost 1 base and J lost 3, with 11 bases in between. All donors had a single incident cervical HPV16 infection, not prevalent. Genomic DNA, averaging roughly 1,200 ng per sample, yielded TCR beta CDR3 via immunoSEQ. The repertoire was sequenced with immunoSEQ multiplex PCR; TCRdb's copy has only in-frame clones and lacks some. The sample has 25,000 to 35,000 clones. To note about this clone: Its target is unknown. The CDR3 extends 3 residues past the end of the read, so its final part is completed from the germline J gene.

The chain uses TRBV5-5 and TRBJ2-7, with D perhaps being TRBD1 or TRBD2 (5 bases each). The TCR was taken from a woman between 18 and 69 years old with a cervical HPV16 infection that either progressed to CIN3+ or cleared (not recorded which). Sequenced sample: blood buffy coat. The CDR3 is CASSLLRGNYEQYF. CDR3 bases read: TGTGCCAGCAGCTTGTTGAGGGGTAACTACGAG.